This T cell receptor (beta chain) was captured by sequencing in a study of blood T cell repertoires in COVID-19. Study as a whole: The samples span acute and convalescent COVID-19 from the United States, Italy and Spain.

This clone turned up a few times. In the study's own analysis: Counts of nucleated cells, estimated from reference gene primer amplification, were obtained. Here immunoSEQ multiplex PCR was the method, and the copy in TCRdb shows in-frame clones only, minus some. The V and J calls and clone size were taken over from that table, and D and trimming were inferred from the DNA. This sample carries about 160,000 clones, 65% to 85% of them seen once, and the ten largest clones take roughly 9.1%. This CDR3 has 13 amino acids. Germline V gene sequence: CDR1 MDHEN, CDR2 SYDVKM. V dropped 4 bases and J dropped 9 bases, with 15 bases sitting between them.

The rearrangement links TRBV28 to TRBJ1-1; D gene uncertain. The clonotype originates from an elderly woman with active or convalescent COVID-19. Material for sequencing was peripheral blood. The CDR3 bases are TGTGCCAGCAGTTCGCGGAGGGCTGGGAAAGCTTTCTTT. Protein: CASSSRRAGKAFF.